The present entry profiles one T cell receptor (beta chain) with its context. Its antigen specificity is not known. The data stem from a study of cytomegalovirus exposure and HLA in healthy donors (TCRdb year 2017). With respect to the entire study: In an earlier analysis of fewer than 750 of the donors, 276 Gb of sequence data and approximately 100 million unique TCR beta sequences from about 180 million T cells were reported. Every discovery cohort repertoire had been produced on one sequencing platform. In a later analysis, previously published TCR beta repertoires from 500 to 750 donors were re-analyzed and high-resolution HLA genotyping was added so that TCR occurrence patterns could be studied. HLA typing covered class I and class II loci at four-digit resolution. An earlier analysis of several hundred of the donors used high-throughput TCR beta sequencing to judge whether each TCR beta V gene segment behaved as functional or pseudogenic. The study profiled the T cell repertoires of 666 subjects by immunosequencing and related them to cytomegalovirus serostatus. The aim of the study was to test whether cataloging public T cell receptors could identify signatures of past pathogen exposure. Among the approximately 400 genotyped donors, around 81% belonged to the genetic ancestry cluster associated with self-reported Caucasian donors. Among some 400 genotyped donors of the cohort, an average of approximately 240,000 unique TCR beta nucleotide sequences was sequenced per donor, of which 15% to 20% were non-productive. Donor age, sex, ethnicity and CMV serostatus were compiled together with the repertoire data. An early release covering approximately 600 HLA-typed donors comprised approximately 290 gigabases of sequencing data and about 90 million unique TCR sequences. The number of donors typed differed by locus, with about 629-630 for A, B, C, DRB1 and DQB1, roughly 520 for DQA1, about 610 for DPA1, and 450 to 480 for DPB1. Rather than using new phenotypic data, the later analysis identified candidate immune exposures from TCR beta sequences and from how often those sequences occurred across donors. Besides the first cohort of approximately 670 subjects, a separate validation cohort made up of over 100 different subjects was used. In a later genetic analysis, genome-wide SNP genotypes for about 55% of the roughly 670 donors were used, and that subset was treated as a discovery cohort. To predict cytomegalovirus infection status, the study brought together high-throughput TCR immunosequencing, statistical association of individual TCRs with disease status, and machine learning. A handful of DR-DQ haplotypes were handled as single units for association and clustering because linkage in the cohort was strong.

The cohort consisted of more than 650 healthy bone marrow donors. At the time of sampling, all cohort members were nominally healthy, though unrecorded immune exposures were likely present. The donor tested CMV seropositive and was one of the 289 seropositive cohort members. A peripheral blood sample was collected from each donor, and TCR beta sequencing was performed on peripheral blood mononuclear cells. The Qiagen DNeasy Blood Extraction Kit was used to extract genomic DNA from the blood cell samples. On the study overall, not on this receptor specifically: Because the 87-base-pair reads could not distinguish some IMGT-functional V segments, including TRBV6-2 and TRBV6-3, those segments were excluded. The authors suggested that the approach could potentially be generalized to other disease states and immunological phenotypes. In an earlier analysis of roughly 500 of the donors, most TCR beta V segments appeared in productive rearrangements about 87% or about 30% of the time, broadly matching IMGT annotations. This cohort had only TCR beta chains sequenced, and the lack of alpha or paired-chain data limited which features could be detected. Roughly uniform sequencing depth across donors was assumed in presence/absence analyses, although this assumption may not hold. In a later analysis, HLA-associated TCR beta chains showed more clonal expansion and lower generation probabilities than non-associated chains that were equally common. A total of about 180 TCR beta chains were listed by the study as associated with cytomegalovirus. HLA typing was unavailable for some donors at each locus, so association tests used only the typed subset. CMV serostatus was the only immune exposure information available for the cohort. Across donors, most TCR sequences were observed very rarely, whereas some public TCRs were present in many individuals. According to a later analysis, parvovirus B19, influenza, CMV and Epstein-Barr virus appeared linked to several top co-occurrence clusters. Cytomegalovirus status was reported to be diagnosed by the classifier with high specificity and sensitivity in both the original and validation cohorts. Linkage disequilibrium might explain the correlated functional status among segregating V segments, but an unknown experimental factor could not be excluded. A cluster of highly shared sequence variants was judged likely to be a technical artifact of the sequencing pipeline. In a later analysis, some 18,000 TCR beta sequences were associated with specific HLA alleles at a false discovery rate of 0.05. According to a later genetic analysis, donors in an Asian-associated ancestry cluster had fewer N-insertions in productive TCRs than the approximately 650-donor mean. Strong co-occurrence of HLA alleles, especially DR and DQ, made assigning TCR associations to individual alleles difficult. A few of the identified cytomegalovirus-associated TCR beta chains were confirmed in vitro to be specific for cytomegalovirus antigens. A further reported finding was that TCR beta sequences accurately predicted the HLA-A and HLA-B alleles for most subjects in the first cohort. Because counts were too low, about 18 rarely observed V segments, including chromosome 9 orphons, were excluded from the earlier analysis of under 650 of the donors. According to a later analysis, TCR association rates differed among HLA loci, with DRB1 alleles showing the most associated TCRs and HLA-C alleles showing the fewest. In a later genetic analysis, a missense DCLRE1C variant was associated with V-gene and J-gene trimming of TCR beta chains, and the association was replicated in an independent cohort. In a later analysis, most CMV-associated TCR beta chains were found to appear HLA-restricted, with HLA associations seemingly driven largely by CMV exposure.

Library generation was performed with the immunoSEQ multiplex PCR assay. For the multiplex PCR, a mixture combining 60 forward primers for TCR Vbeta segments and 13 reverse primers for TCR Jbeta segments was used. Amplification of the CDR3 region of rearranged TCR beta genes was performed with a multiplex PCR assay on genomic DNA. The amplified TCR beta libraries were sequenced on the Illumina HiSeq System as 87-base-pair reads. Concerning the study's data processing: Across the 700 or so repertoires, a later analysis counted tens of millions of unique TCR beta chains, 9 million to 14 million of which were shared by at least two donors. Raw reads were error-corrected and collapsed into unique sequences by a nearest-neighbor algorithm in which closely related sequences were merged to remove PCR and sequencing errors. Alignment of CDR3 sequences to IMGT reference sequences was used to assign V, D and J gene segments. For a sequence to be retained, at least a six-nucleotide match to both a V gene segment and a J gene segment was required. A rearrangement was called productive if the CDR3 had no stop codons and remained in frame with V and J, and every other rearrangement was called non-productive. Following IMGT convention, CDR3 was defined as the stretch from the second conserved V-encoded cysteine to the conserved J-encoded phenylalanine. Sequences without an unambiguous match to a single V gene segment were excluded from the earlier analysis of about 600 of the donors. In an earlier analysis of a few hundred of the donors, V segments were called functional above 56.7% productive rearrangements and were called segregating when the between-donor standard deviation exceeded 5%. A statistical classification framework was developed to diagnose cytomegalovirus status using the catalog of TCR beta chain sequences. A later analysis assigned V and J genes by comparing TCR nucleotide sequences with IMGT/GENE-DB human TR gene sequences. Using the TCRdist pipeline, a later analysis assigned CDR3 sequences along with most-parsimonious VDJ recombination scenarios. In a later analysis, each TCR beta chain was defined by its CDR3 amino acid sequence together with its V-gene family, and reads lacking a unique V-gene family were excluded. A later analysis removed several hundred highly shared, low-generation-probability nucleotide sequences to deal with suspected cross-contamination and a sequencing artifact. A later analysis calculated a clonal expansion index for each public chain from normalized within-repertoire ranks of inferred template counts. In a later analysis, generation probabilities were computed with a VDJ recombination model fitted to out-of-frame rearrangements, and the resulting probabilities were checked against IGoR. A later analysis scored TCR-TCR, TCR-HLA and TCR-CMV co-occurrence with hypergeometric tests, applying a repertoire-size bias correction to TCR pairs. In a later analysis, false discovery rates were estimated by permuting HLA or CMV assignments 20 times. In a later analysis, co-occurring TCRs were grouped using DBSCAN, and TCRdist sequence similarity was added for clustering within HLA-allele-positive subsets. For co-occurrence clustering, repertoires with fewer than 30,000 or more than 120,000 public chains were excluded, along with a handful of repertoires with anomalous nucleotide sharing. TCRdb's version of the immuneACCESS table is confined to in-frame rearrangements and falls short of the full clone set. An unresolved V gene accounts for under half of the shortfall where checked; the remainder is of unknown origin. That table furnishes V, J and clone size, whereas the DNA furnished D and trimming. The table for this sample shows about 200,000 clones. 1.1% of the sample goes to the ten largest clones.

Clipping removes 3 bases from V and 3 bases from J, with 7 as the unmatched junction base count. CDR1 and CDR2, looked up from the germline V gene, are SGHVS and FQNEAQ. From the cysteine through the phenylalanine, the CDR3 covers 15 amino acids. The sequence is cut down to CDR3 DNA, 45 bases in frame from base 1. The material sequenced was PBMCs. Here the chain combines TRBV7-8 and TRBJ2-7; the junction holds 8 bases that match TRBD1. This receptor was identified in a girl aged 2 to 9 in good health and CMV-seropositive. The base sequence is TGTGCCAGCAGCTTGCGGACAGGGCTTTTCTACGAGCAGTACTTC. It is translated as CASSLRTGLFYEQYF.